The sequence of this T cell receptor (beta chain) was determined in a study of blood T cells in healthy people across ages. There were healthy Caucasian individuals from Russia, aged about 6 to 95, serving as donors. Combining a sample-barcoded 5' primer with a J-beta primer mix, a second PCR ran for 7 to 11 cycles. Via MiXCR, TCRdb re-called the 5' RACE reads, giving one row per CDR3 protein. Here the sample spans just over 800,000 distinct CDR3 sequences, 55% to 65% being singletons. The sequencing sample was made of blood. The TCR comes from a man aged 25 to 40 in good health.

The CDR3 bases are TGTGCCTGGGGCTCCTGGAGGCTAAGAGGGACCCAGTACTTC. Protein sequence: CAWGSWRLRGTQYF. V is TRBV30 and J is TRBJ2-5, with TRBD2 as a possible D gene (5 bases). Germline assignment: CDR1 GTSNPN and CDR2 SVGIG (reference sequence). V dropped 5 bases and J dropped 7 bases, with 20 bases sitting between them. The length of the CDR3 is 14 residues.